The 30 T cell receptor beta chains reported below all come from one sample, sequenced in a study of shared clonotypes between healthy human individuals (dated by TCRdb to the early 2020s). Preparation of the library involved the immunoSEQ multiplex PCR assay. This immuneACCESS table, as held by TCRdb, lists in-frame sequences with V and J called but not all clones. Of the missing ones, under half trace to an unresolved V gene in checked studies; the others have no known cause. This sample is represented by about 820,000 clones; 80% to 95% of them were singletons. The top ten clones comprise approximately 25% of the sample. CD8 naive samples consisted of CD45RO-negative cells that were positively selected for CCR7, yielding a CD45RA+CCR7+ population without TemRA cells. Sequencing was done on a sample of naive CD8+ T cells sorted from blood. In light of the paper, this sample's cell subset or site label describes: CD45RA+CCR7+. Source of these receptors: a man aged 25 to 40 in good health.

The V gene is TRBV27, the J gene TRBJ2-7; the D is unclear. This CDR3 region has 14 residues. Trimming stripped 0 bases from V and 5 bases from J, with 11 bases between. CDR1 is MNHEY, CDR2 SMNVEV, per germline (reference sequence). As DNA, the CDR3 is TGTGCCAGCAGTTTATCTCCGGGTTCGAACGAGCAGTACTTC. Amino acids: CASSLSPGSNEQYF.

This clone has just a few counts. This sequence joins TRBV7-8 and TRBJ2-7; possibly TRBD2 for D (7 bases). The CDR3 sequence is 17 residues long. In germline, CDR1 is SGHVS, CDR2 FQNEAQ. V was clipped by 4 bases and J by 3 bases, with 22 bases between them. CDR3 sequence: CASSSFDVGGPYYEQYF. The CDR3 DNA reads as TGTGCCAGCAGCTCATTCGACGTCGGGGGGCCGTACTACGAGCAGTACTTC.

J is TRBJ1-5 and V is TRBV6-1; the match to TRBD1 covers 9 bases. Germline CDR1 is MNHNS and CDR2 is SASEGT. The ends lost 4 bases at V and 1 base at J; junction bases unmatched: 5. The CDR3 loop spans 16 amino acids. The CDR3, as DNA: TGTGCCAGCAGTGCTGCCGGGACAGGGAGCAATCAGCCCCAGCATTTT. Protein product: CASSAAGTGSNQPQHF.

The genes are TRBV28 and TRBJ2-1, with D hard to call. The V end lost 7 bases, the J end lost 3 bases, and 13 bases lay between the germline ends. The CDR3 extends over 14 amino acids. Germline V gene data show CDR1 as MDHEN and CDR2 as SYDVKM. The CDR3 spells CASTFRRNYNEQFF. The CDR3 nucleotides read TGTGCCAGCACTTTCAGACGGAACTACAATGAGCAGTTCTTC.

This chain connects TRBV14 to TRBJ1-1, with D hard to call. The length of the CDR3 is 14 residues. Germline V lookup: CDR1 SGHDN, CDR2 FVKESK. V lost 0 bases and J 6 bases, leaving 11 bases between the germline ends. CDR3 in DNA: TGTGCCAGCAGCCAAGAAACCTTAATGGCTGAAGCTTTCTTT. Protein product: CASSQETLMAEAFF.

Comments on this clone: Other DNA sequences in this sample translate to the same CDR3. The V and J genes are TRBV28 and TRBJ1-4, with a possible D match to TRBD1 (5 bases). CDR3 length: 12 amino acids. CDR1 and CDR2 from the germline V gene are MDHEN and SYDVKM. The V end was cut by 2 bases, the J end by 10 bases, with 8 bases between. The CDR3 DNA is TGTGCCAGCAGTTTACGGGGGGGAAAACTGTTTTTT. Translated, it gives CASSLRGGKLFF.

This chain connects TRBV28 to TRBJ2-7; 10 bases agree with TRBD2. Germline V gives CDR1 MDHEN, CDR2 SYDVKM. The CDR3 covers 20 residues. V shed 10 bases, J shed 3 bases, and the junction held 27 bases outside the gene matches. The chain's CDR3 is CATLSSSSGSPRGEGYEQYF. The CDR3 DNA sequence: TGTGCCACCCTTTCCTCCTCTAGCGGGAGCCCTCGGGGGGAAGGCTACGAGCAGTACTTC.

This chain links TRBV6-5 with TRBJ2-7, with 10 bases that match TRBD2. Germline assignment: CDR1 MNHEY and CDR2 SVGAGI. There are 12 residues in the CDR3. V lost 10 bases and J lost 5; bases outside the gene matches: 5. CDR3 amino acids: CATSGSSDEQYF. The DNA of the CDR3 is TGTGCCACTAGCGGGAGCTCGGACGAGCAGTACTTC.

This clone was recorded only once. The rearrangement links TRBV2 to TRBJ2-7, with 9 bases lining up with TRBD1. The trim removed 7 bases at V and 5 bases at J, leaving 12 bases unmatched. Germline CDR1 reads SNHLY; CDR2 reads FYNNEI. CDR3 length: 15 residues. CDR3 residues: CASTSWGQGSHEQYF. Written as DNA, the CDR3 is TGTGCCAGCACCTCTTGGGGACAGGGAAGCCACGAGCAGTACTTC.

The rearrangement uses TRBV7-9 and TRBJ2-7; TRBD1 aligns across 8 bases. Germline V CDR1 and CDR2: SEHNR, FQNEAQ (reference sequence). The CDR3 has 14 residues. Trimming removed 5 bases from V and 5 bases from J; junction bases left unmatched: 8. In DNA form, the CDR3 reads TGTGCCAGCAGCCACCCGGACAGGGACCACGAGCAGTACTTC. Protein product: CASSHPDRDHEQYF.

This clone was found a few times. The chain is built from TRBV18 and TRBJ1-5, with TRBD1 as a possible D gene (6 bases). The CDR3 totals 13 residues. V was cut by 5 bases and J by 4 bases, with 9 bases left in between. Germline CDR1 reads KGHSH; CDR2 reads LQKENI. The CDR3 loop reads CASSTGANQPQHF. CDR3 bases: TGTGCCAGCTCAACGGGGGCAAATCAGCCCCAGCATTTT.

The CDR3 sequence is CASSPTTGGYEQYF. The CDR3 coding sequence is TGCGCCAGCAGCCCCACGACAGGGGGCTACGAGCAGTACTTC. The chain joins TRBV4-1 to TRBJ2-7; 9 bases agree with TRBD1. J gave up 3 bases and V 4 bases, and 4 bases lay outside the gene matches. Germline CDR1 is MGHRA and CDR2 is YSYEKL. CDR3 length: 14 amino acids.

The CDR3, as DNA: TGTGCCAGCAGTTTATATGAGGACTCCTACGAGCAGTACTTC. It is translated as CASSLYEDSYEQYF. The V gene is TRBV27, the J gene TRBJ2-7; D unresolved. The V and J ends lost 1 base and 0 bases respectively, with 7 bases between them. Germline V CDR1 and CDR2: MNHEY, SMNVEV (reference sequence). This CDR3 is 14 amino acids long.

The V call is TRBV5-4, the J call TRBJ2-3; maybe TRBD1 (5 bases). Germline assignment: CDR1 SGHNT and CDR2 YYREEE (reference sequence). This CDR3 has 15 amino acids. The V end was cut by 4 bases, the J end by 2 bases, with 14 bases between. CDR3 residues: CASSDLTEITDTQYF. CDR3 bases: TGTGCCAGCAGCGACTTGACAGAGATCACAGATACGCAGTATTTT.

Only one count was recorded for this clone. This chain uses TRBV2 with TRBJ2-7, with a weak D call TRBD1 (5 bases). CDR3 length: 10 residues. Germline CDR1 SNHLY, CDR2 FYNNEI. Trimming removed 6 bases at V and 11 bases at J, with 11 bases between. CDR3 in amino acids: CASSQGQKYF. The CDR3 coding sequence is TGTGCCAGCAGCCAGGGCCAGAAGTACTTC. The full variable domain, with the rest looked up from reference TRBV2 and TRBJ2-7, is EPEVTQTPSHQVTQMGQEVILRCVPISNHLYFYWYRQILGQKVEFLVSFYNNEISEKSEIFDDQFSVERPDGSNFTLKIRSTKLEDSAMYFCASSQGQKYFGPGTRLTVT.

This clone was detected a few times. The same CDR3 is also encoded by other DNA sequences in this sample. J is TRBJ2-7 and V is TRBV19, with 9 bases identical to TRBD1. Germline V gene lookup returns CDR1 LNHDA and CDR2 SQIVND (reference sequence). V dropped 5 bases and J dropped 3; count of bases not matched to a gene: 2. This CDR3 is 13 amino acids long. The CDR3 region is CASSPTGGYEQYF. The CDR3 DNA follows: TGTGCCAGTAGTCCGACAGGGGGCTACGAGCAGTACTTC. Using reference TRBV19 and TRBJ2-7 for the parts outside the CDR3, the full variable domain is DGGITQSPKYLFRKEGQNVTLSCEQNLNHDAMYWYRQDPGQGLRLIYYSQIVNDFQKGDIAEGYSVSREKKESFPLTVTSAQKNPTAFYLCASSPTGGYEQYFGPGTRLTVT.

The chain employs TRBV27 and TRBJ2-3; tentatively, D is TRBD1 (6 bases). Germline CDR1 MNHEY, CDR2 SMNVEV (reference sequence). With 4 bases removed from V and 2 bases from J, the gap between germline ends came to 10 bases. The CDR3 runs to 14 residues. CDR3 coding DNA: TGTGCCAGCAGTTCCACAGGGATCACAGATACGCAGTATTTT. Its translation: CASSSTGITDTQYF.

About this clone itself: Other DNA sequences in the sample encode the same CDR3. The chain is built from TRBV4-1 and TRBJ2-3, with D perhaps being TRBD1 or TRBD2 (6 bases each). The germline V gene has CDR1 MGHRA and CDR2 YSYEKL. The CDR3 covers 17 residues. Between the trimmed V and J ends, which lost 0 bases and 0 bases, there was a span of 13 bases. The CDR3 nucleotides read TGCGCCAGCAGCCAAGATCCCACAGGGACTAGCACAGATACGCAGTATTTT. This gives the protein CASSQDPTGTSTDTQYF.

The rearrangement links TRBV5-3 to TRBJ1-2, with D perhaps matching TRBD1 (6 bases). TRBV5-3 is recorded as an ORF, its role being uncertain. Deletions cut 2 bases from V and 8 bases from J, with 16 bases between. The CDR3 contains 14 residues. The CDR3, as DNA: TGTGCCAGAAGCTTAAAGGGACACCGCCACGGCTACACCTTC. It is translated as CARSLKGHRHGYTF.

The chain couples TRBV10-3 to TRBJ1-2, with TRBD1 matching 7 bases. The V gene's germline CDR1 is ENHRY and CDR2 SYGVKD. This CDR3 comprises 15 residues. After removal of 4 bases from V and 4 bases from J, the junction contained 9 bases not matched to a gene. The CDR3 DNA is TGTGCCATCAGTGCCTCCAAACAGGGGATCTATGGCTACACCTTC. As protein: CAISASKQGIYGYTF.

The chain employs TRBV7-9 and TRBJ2-3, with a weak D call TRBD2 (6 bases). This CDR3 is 16 amino acids long. Germline V gene data show CDR1 as SEHNR and CDR2 as FQNEAQ (reference sequence). V was trimmed by 5 bases and J by 0 bases, leaving 15 bases between them. CDR3 sequence (DNA): TGTGCCAGCAGCACCGGGACTTTTTCTAGCACAGATACGCAGTATTTT. Translated: CASSTGTFSSTDTQYF.

The chain carries TRBV6-6 and TRBJ2-1; D is undetermined. Germline V gene sequence: CDR1 MNHNY, CDR2 SVGAGI (reference sequence). Deletions cut 0 bases from V and 8 bases from J, with 5 bases between. The CDR3 is 12 residues long. DNA of the CDR3: TGTGCCAGCAGTTACTCCCCCCATGAGCAGTTCTTC. Residues: CASSYSPHEQFF.

The chain has TRBV29-1 and TRBJ2-7; 10 positions agree with TRBD1. The J segment lost 3 bases and the V segment lost 3 bases, leaving 5 bases of the junction unmatched. The CDR3 spans 14 residues. CDR1 and CDR2 from the germline V gene are SQVTM and ANQGSEA. Here the CDR3 DNA reads TGCAGCGTTGAGGGGACAGGGGAAGGCTACGAGCAGTACTTC. Its protein is CSVEGTGEGYEQYF.

This chain uses TRBV30 with TRBJ1-2; D might be TRBD1 (6 bases). The germline gives CDR1 GTSNPN, CDR2 SVGIG (reference sequence). V was pared by 2 bases and J by 4 bases, with 20 bases between. The CDR3 runs 16 residues. In DNA, the CDR3 is TGTGCCTGGAGTCCCCGGGGGCCGATTTCTGGCTATGGCTACACCTTC. Translation: CAWSPRGPISGYGYTF.

V is TRBV6-4 and J is TRBJ2-5; 10 bases agree with TRBD2. Germline values: CDR1 MRHNA, CDR2 SNTAGT. With 6 bases clipped from V and 5 bases from J, the junction kept 6 bases outside the gene matches. The CDR3 sequence is 14 residues long. The DNA of the CDR3 is TGTGCCAGCAGGGGACTAGCGCTTTGGGAGACCCAGTACTTC. Translating gives CASRGLALWETQYF.

The chain links TRBV6-6 to TRBJ2-1; 7 bases align to TRBD2. This CDR3 contains 15 residues. CDR1 and CDR2 (germline): MNHNY, SVGAGI (reference sequence). Losses at the gene ends were 5 bases for V and 2 bases for J; bases not matched to a gene: 6. CDR3 loop: CASSPTSVTYNEQFF. CDR3 nucleotides: TGTGCCAGCAGTCCCACTAGCGTAACCTACAATGAGCAGTTCTTC.

This chain uses TRBV12-5 with TRBJ2-3; the D is unclear. V lost 2 bases, J lost 0 bases, and 9 bases lay in between. Germline CDR1 LGHNT, CDR2 FRNRAP. The CDR3 extends over 15 amino acids. The CDR3 DNA follows: TGTGCTAGTGGTTTGTTCGGCTCTAGCACAGATACGCAGTATTTT. Translation gives CASGLFGSSTDTQYF.

The chain has TRBV5-1 and TRBJ2-3; TRBD2 matches 8 bases. CDR3 length: 14 residues. V dropped 4 bases and J dropped 6; count of bases not matched to a gene: 7. Germline V lookup: CDR1 SGHRS, CDR2 YFSETQ. CDR3 in DNA: TGCGCCAGCAGCCAAGCGGGAGCGGGGGATACGCAGTATTTT. Translation: CASSQAGAGDTQYF.

The V gene is TRBV7-3, the J gene TRBJ2-2; tentative D call: TRBD1 (5 bases). CDR3 size: 14 residues. V lost 9 bases and J 1 base, leaving 12 bases between the germline ends. The germline V gene has CDR1 SGHTA and CDR2 FQGTGA. The DNA for the CDR3 is TGTGCCAGGCTCCGGCAGGGGAACACCGGGGAGCTGTTTTTT. The encoded protein is CARLRQGNTGELFF.

The V call is TRBV28, the J call TRBJ2-7; D may be TRBD1 (6 bases). V lost 7 bases to trimming and J lost 7 bases, with 17 bases between them. Germline V CDR1 and CDR2: MDHEN, SYDVKM. This CDR3 has 13 residues. The CDR3 loop is CASTAQGSTEQYF. CDR3 nucleotides: TGTGCCAGCACGGCCCAGGGGTCTACGGAGCAGTACTTC.